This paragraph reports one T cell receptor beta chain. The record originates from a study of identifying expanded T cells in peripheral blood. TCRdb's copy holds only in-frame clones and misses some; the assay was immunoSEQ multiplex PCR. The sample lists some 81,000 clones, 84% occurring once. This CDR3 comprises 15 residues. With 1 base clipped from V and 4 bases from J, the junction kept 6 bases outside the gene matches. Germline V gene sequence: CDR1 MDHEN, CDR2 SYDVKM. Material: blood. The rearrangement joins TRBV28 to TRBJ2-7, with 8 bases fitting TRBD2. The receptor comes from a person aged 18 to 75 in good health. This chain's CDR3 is CASSLLSSGNYEQYF. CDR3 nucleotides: TGTGCCAGCAGTTTATTGAGTAGCGGGAATTACGAGCAGTACTTC.